Included here is one TCR beta chain sequence, with context. The source of the sample is a study of blood T cell repertoires in COVID-19. For the study at large: Acute and convalescent COVID-19 specimens originated in the United States, Italy and Spain. T cells, B-cell-depleted T cells, or PBMCs supplied cDNA or gDNA.

TCRdb keeps only in-frame clones here, not all; method: immunoSEQ multiplex PCR. The sample holds 150,000 to 200,000 clones; 89% are singletons and the top ten take approximately 2%. CDR1 and CDR2 (germline): SQVTM, ANQGSEA. The CDR3 is 11 residues long. V dropped 4 bases and J dropped 4 bases, with 8 bases sitting between them. The chain recombines TRBV29-1 with TRBJ2-7; D is unclear. The sample comprised peripheral blood. The clonotype originates from a man aged 18 to 30 who had recovered from COVID-19. This CDR3 reads CSVVSRYEQYF. In DNA form, the CDR3 reads TGCAGCGTTGTTTCCAGGTACGAGCAGTACTTC.